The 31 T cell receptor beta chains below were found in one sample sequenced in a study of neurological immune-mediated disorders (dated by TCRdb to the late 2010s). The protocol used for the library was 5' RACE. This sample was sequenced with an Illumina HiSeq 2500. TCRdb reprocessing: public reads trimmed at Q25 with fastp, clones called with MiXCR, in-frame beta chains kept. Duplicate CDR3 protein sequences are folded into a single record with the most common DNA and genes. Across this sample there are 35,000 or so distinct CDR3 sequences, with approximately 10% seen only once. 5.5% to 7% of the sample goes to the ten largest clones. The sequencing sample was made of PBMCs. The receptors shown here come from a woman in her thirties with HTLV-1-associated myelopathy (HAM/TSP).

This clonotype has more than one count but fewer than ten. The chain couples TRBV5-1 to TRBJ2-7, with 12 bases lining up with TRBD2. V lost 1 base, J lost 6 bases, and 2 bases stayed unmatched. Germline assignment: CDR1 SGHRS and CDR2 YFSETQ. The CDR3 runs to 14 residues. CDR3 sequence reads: CASSLSSGGVEQYF. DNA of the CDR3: TGCGCCAGCAGCTTGTCTAGCGGGGGGGTCGAGCAGTACTTC.

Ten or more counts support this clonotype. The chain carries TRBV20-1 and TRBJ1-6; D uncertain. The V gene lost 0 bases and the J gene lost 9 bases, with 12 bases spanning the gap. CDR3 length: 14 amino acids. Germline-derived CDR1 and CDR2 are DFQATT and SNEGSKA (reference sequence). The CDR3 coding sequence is TGCAGTGCTAGAGAAACGTCAGCTGGTTCACCCCTCCACTTT. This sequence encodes CSARETSAGSPLHF.

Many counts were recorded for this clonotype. CDR3 nucleotide sequence: TGTGCCAGTTCCCGGGACAAAACCTACGAGCAGTACTTC. Protein sequence: CASSRDKTYEQYF. The chain couples TRBV19 to TRBJ2-7; a weak D match, TRBD1 (6 bases). Germline loops: CDR1 LNHDA, CDR2 SQIVND (reference sequence). V gave up 8 bases and J gave up 2 bases, with 13 bases separating them. This CDR3 spans 13 amino acids.

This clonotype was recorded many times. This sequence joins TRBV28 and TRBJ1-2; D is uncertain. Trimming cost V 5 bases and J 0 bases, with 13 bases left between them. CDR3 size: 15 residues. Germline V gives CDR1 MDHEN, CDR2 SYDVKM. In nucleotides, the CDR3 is TGTGCCAGCAGTCACTGGACGGTGGCTAACTATGGCTACACCTTC. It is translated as CASSHWTVANYGYTF.

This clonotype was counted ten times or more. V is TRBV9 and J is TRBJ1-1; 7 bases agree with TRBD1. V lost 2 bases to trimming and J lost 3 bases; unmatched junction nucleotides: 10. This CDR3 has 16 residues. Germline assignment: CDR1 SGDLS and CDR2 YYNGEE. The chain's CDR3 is CASSVYDRVVYTEAFF. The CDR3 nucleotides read TGTGCCAGCAGCGTGTACGACAGGGTTGTTTACACTGAAGCTTTCTTT.

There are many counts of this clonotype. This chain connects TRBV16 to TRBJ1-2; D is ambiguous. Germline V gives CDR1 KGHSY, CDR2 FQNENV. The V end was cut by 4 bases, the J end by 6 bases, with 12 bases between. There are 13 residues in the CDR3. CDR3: CASSRVTVDGYTF. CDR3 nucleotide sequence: TGTGCCAGCAGCCGCGTAACTGTCGATGGCTACACCTTC.

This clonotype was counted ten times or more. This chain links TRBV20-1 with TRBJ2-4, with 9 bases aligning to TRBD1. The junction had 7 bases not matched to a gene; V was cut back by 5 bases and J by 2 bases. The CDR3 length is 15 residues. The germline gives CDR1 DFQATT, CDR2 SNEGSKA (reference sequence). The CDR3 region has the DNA TGCAGTGCTCACCCCGGGACAGGGACCAAAAACATTCAGTACTTC. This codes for CSAHPGTGTKNIQYF.

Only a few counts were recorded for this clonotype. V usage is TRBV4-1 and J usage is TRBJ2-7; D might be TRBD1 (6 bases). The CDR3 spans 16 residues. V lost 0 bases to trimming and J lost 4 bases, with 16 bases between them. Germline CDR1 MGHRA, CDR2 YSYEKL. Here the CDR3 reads CASSQDIVGTPYEQYF. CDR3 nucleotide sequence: TGCGCCAGCAGCCAAGATATTGTTGGGACACCTTACGAGCAGTACTTC.

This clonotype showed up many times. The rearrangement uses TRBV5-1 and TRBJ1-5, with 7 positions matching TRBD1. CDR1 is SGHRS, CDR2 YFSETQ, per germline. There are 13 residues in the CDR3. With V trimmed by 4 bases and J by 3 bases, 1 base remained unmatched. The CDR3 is CASSQGDNQPQHF. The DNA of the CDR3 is TGCGCCAGCAGCCAGGGGGACAATCAGCCCCAGCATTTT.

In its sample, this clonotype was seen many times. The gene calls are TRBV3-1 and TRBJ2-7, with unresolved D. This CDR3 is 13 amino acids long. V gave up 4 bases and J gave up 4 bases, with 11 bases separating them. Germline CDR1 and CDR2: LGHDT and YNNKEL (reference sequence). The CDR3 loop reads CASSRVTPYEQYF. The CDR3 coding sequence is TGTGCCAGCAGCCGGGTAACACCTTACGAGCAGTACTTC.

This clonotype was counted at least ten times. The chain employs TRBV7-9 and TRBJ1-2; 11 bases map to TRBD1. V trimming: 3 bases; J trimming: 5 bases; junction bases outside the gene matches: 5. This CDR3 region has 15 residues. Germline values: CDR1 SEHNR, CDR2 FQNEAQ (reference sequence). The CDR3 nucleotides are TGTGCCAGCAGCTTGAGGACAGGGGGCTGGTATGGCTACACCTTC. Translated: CASSLRTGGWYGYTF.

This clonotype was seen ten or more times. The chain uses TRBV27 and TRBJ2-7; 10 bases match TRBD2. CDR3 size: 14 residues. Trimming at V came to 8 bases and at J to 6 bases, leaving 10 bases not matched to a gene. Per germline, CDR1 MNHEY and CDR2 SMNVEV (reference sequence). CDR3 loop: CASGVAGGPREQYF. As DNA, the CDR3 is TGTGCCAGCGGCGTAGCGGGGGGCCCTCGCGAGCAGTACTTC.

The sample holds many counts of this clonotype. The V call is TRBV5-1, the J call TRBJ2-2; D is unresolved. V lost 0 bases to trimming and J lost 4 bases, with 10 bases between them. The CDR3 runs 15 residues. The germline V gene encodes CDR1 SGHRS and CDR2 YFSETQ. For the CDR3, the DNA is TGCGCCAGCAGCTTGGAGTTAGCAATCACCGGGGAGCTGTTTTTT. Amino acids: CASSLELAITGELFF.

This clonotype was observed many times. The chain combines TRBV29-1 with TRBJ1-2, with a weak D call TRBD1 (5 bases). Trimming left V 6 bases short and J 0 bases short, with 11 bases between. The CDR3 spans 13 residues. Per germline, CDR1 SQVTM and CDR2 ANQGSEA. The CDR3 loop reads CSVYDSSNYGYTF. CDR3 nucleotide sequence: TGCAGCGTGTACGACAGTTCTAACTATGGCTACACCTTC.

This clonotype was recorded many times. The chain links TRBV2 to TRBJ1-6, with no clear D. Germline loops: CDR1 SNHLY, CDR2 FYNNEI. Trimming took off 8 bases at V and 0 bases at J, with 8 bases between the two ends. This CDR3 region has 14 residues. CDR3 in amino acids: CASQRISYNSPLHF. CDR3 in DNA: TGTGCCAGCCAGCGAATCTCCTATAATTCACCCCTCCACTTT.

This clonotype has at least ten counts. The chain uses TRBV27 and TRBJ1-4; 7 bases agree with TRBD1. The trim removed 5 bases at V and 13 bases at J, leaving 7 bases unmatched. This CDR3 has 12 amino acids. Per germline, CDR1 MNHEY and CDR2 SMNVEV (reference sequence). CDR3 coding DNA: TGTGCCAGCAGTCAAGCACAGGGGCGACTGTTTTTT. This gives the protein CASSQAQGRLFF.

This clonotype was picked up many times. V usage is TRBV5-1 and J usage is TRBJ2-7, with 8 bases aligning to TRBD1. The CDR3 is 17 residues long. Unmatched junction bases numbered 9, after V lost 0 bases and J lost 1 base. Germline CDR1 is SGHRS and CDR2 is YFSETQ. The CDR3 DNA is TGCGCCAGCAGCTTGGCCGGGACAGGCCGAAGATCCTACGAGCAGTACTTC. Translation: CASSLAGTGRRSYEQYF.

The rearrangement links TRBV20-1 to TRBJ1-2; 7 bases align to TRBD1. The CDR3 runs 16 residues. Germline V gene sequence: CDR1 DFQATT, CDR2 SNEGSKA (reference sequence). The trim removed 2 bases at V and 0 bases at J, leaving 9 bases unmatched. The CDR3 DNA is TGCAGTGCTAGAAAGGACAGGATCATCTCTAACTATGGCTACACCTTC. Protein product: CSARKDRIISNYGYTF.

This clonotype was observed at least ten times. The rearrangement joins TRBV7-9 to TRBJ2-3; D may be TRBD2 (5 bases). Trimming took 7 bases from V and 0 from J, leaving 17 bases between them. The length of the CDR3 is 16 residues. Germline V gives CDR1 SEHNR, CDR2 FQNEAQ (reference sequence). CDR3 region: CASNRESFSSTDTQYF. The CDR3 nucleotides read TGTGCCAGCAATAGGGAGTCTTTTTCTAGCACAGATACGCAGTATTTT.

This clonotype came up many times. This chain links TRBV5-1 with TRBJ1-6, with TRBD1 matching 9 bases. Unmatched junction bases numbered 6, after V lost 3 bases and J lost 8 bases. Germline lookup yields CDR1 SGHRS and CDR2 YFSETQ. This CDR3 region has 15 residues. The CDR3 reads CASSSRDRADSPLHF. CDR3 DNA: TGCGCCAGCAGCTCCCGGGACAGGGCTGATTCACCCCTCCACTTT. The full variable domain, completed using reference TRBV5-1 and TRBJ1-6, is KAGVTQTPRYLIKTRGQQVTLSCSPISGHRSVSWYQQTPGQGLQFLFEYFSETQRNKGNFPGRFSGRQFSNSRSEMNVSTLELGDSALYLCASSSRDRADSPLHFGNGTRLTVT.

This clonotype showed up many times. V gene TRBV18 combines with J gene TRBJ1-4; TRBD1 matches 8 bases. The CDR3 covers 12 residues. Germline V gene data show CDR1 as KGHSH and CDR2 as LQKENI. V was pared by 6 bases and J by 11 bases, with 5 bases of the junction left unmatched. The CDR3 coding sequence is TGTGCCAGCTCGCCGGGACAGGATAAACTGTTTTTT. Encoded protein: CASSPGQDKLFF.

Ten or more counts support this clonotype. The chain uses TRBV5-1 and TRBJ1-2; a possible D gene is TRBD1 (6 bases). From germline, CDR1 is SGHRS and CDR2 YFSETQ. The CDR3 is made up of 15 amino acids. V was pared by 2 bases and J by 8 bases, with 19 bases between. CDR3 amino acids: CASSFIFGTGKGYTF. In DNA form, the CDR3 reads TGCGCCAGCAGCTTTATATTCGGTACAGGGAAGGGCTACACCTTC. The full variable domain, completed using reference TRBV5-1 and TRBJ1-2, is KAGVTQTPRYLIKTRGQQVTLSCSPISGHRSVSWYQQTPGQGLQFLFEYFSETQRNKGNFPGRFSGRQFSNSRSEMNVSTLELGDSALYLCASSFIFGTGKGYTFGSGTRLTVV.

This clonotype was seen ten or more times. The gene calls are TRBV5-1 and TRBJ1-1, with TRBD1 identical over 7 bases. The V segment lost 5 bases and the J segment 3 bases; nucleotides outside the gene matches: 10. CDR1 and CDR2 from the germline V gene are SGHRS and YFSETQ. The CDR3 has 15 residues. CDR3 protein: CASSTTGWGDTEAFF. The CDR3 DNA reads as TGCGCCAGCAGTACGACAGGGTGGGGAGACACTGAAGCTTTCTTT.

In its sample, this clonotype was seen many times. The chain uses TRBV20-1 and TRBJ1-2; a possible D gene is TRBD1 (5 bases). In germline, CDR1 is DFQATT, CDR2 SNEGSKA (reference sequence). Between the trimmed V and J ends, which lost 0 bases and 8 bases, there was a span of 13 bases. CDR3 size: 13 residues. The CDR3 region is CSARDYGTGGYTF. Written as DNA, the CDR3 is TGCAGTGCTAGAGATTACGGGACGGGGGGCTACACCTTC.

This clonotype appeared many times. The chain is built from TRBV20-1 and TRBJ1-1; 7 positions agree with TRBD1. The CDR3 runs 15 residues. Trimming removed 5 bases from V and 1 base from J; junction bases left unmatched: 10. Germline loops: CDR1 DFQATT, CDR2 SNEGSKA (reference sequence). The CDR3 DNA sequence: TGCAGTGCTCACCCCGCGACAGGGAAGAACACTGAAGCTTTCTTT. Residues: CSAHPATGKNTEAFF.

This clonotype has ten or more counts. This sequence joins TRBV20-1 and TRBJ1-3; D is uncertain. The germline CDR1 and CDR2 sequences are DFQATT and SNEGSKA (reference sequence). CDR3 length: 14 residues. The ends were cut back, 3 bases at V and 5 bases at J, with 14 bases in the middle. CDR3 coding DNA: TGCAGTGCTAGTCCGGGGTCAGGTAGAAACACCATATATTTT. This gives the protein CSASPGSGRNTIYF.

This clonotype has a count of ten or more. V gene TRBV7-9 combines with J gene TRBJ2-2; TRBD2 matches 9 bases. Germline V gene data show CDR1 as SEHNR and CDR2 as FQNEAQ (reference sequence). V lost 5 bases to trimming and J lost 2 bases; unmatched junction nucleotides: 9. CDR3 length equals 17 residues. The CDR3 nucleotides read TGTGCCAGCAGCGTGGGGCGGGGGGGCCGCAACACCGGGGAGCTGTTTTTT. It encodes CASSVGRGGRNTGELFF.

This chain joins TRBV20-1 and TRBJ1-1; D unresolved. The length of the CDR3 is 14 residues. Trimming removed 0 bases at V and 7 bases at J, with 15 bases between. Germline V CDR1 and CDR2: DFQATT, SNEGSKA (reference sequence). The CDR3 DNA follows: TGCAGTGCTAGAGATTCACTGGGCTACAATGAAGCTTTCTTT. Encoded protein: CSARDSLGYNEAFF.

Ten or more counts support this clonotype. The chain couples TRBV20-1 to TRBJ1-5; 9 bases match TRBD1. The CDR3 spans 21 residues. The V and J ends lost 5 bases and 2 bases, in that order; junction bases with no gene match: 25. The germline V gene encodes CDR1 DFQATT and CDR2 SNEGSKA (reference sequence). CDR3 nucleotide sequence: TGCAGTGCTCGGCGGGGGACAGGGAATGGTGTGGCAATAACGGGCAATCAGCCCCAGCATTTT. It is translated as CSARRGTGNGVAITGNQPQHF.

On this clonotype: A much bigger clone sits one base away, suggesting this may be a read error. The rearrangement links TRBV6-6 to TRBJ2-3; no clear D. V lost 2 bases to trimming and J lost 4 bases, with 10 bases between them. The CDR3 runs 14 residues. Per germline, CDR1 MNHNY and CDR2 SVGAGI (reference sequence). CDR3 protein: CASSYRSEADTQYF. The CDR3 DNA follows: TGTGCCAGCAGTTACAGGAGCGAAGCAGATACGCAGTATTTT.

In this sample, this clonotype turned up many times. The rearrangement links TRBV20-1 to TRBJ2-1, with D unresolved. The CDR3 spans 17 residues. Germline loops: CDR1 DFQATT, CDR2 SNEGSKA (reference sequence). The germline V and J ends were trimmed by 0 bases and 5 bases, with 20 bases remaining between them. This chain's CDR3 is CSARERYHADKHNEQFF. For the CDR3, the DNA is TGCAGTGCTAGAGAGAGGTACCACGCCGACAAACACAATGAGCAGTTCTTC.